Shown below are 28 T cell receptor beta chains from a single sample sequenced in a study of blood T cell repertoires in COVID-19. Some clones are missing from TCRdb's copy, which holds only in-frame ones; the method was immunoSEQ multiplex PCR. Among about 180,000 clones listed, around 85% were seen once. Sequencing input: PBMCs or T cells enriched from blood (not recorded which). Receptor source: a man aged 35-49 years who had recovered from COVID-19.

The J gene is TRBJ2-7, the V gene TRBV27; 8 bases map to TRBD1. Germline CDR1 and CDR2: MNHEY and SMNVEV (reference sequence). The CDR3 extends over 17 amino acids. J gave up 1 base and V 7 bases, and 15 bases lay outside the gene matches. The CDR3 sequence is CASTINGVRTGSYEQYF. CDR3 coding DNA: TGTGCCAGCACTATCAACGGGGTAAGGACAGGGTCCTACGAGCAGTACTTC.

This rearrangement joins TRBV28 to TRBJ1-1; tentative D call: TRBD1 (6 bases). In germline, CDR1 is MDHEN, CDR2 SYDVKM. Between the trimmed V and J ends, which lost 1 base and 2 bases, there was a span of 11 bases. CDR3 length equals 15 residues. The CDR3 DNA sequence: TGTGCCAGCAGTTTATATGGGGGCCTCAACACTGAAGCTTTCTTT. Amino acid sequence: CASSLYGGLNTEAFF.

The chain links TRBV19 to TRBJ2-2; D gene uncertain. The CDR3 length is 13 residues. Trimming shortened V by 4 bases and J by 1 base, and 4 bases separated the two germline ends. Germline CDR1 LNHDA, CDR2 SQIVND (reference sequence). DNA for the CDR3: TGTGCCAGTAGTACCAGGAACACCGGGGAGCTGTTTTTT. It is translated as CASSTRNTGELFF.

This clone was seen more than once but under ten times. V and J are TRBV10-3 and TRBJ2-2, with 12 bases aligning to TRBD1. After removal of 6 bases from V and 3 bases from J, the junction contained 14 bases not matched to a gene. The CDR3 contains 19 residues. CDR1 is ENHRY and CDR2 is SYGVKD in the germline V gene. CDR3: CAISKPGQGAIADTGELFF. The CDR3 coding sequence is TGTGCCATCAGCAAACCGGGACAGGGGGCGATTGCAGACACCGGGGAGCTGTTTTTT.

The V call is TRBV9, the J call TRBJ1-6; TRBD1 is a possible D gene (6 bases). V dropped 2 bases and J dropped 8 bases, with 11 bases sitting between them. The CDR3 spans 14 residues. Germline V CDR1 and CDR2: SGDLS, YYNGEE. CDR3 nucleotide sequence: TGTGCCAGCAGCGTTTGGACAGAAGATTCACCCCTCCACTTT. Translated: CASSVWTEDSPLHF. Together with reference TRBV9 and TRBJ1-6, the CDR3 gives the full variable domain: DSGVTQTPKHLITATGQRVTLRCSPRSGDLSVYWYQQSLDQGLQFLIQYYNGEERAKGNILERFSAQQFPDLHSELNLSSLELGDSALYFCASSVWTEDSPLHFGNGTRLTVT.

This clone was observed once. The V call is TRBV6-5, the J call TRBJ1-2; D is ambiguous. Germline V gene lookup returns CDR1 MNHEY and CDR2 SVGAGI. V lost 4 bases and J lost 6, with 12 bases in between. The CDR3 has 13 residues. CDR3 nucleotides: TGTGCCAGCAGTTTGGATACGGGGAATGGCTACACCTTC. Translation gives CASSLDTGNGYTF.

This rearrangement joins TRBV3-1 (or the pseudogene TRBV3-2) to TRBJ1-5, with D tentatively TRBD1 (5 bases). V was trimmed by 1 base and J by 2 bases, leaving 15 bases between them. Germline CDR1 and CDR2: LGHDT and YNNKEL (reference sequence). The CDR3 length is 17 residues. CDR3 loop: CASSQGGRGDGNQPQHF. DNA of the CDR3: TGTGCCAGCAGCCAAGGAGGGCGCGGGGACGGCAATCAGCCCCAGCATTTT.

The rearrangement joins TRBV24-1 to TRBJ2-5; 11 bases fit TRBD1. This CDR3 is 18 amino acids long. Germline values: CDR1 KGHDR, CDR2 SFDVKD. The trim removed 1 base at V and 5 bases at J, leaving 11 bases unmatched. CDR3 residues: CATSDLPTGTGGRETQYF. CDR3 bases: TGTGCCACCAGTGATTTACCCACCGGGACAGGGGGGAGGGAGACCCAGTACTTC.

The CDR3 DNA reads TGTGCCAGCAGCTTGGCCCGACAGGGCCTTAATGAAAAACTGTTTTTT. Residues: CASSLARQGLNEKLFF. V is TRBV5-6 and J is TRBJ1-4; 7 nucleotides line up with TRBD1. The CDR3 consists of 16 residues. After removal of 0 bases from V and 4 bases from J, the junction contained 6 bases not matched to a gene. The germline gives CDR1 SGHDT, CDR2 YYEEEE.

The V call is TRBV18, the J call TRBJ1-5; perhaps TRBD1 as D (6 bases). There are 15 residues in the CDR3. Trimming cost V 3 bases and J 2 bases, with 11 bases left between them. Germline CDR1 and CDR2: KGHSH and LQKENI. DNA of the CDR3: TGTGCCAGCTCACCCCTGGACAGTGGCAATCAGCCCCAGCATTTT. It encodes CASSPLDSGNQPQHF.

The rearrangement uses TRBV5-6 and TRBJ1-2, with TRBD1 matching 7 bases. V shed 1 base and J 8 bases; nucleotides not matched to a gene: 11. The germline V gene encodes CDR1 SGHDT and CDR2 YYEEEE. The CDR3 covers 15 residues. CDR3 nucleotides: TGTGCCAGCAGCTTGATCTCCGGGACAGCTGGAGGCTACACCTTC. Encoded protein: CASSLISGTAGGYTF.

This chain connects TRBV5-1 to TRBJ2-7, with 7 bases identical to TRBD1. The CDR3 is 16 amino acids. Germline trimming cut 4 bases from V and 3 bases from J; bases unmatched to any gene: 13. The germline V gene has CDR1 SGHRS and CDR2 YFSETQ. CDR3 in amino acids: CASSQQAGTARYEQYF. In DNA, the CDR3 is TGCGCCAGCAGCCAACAGGCCGGGACAGCACGCTACGAGCAGTACTTC.

The rearrangement links TRBV20-1 to TRBJ2-3; 11 bases fit TRBD1. This CDR3 region has 14 residues. The germline V gene encodes CDR1 DFQATT and CDR2 SNEGSKA (reference sequence). V lost 3 bases and J lost 6; bases outside the gene matches: 5. The CDR3 loop reads CSASRTGGPDTQYF. The DNA of the CDR3 is TGCAGTGCTAGTCGGACAGGGGGCCCCGATACGCAGTATTTT.

J is TRBJ2-7 and V is TRBV28, with 12 bases that match TRBD2. The germline gives CDR1 MDHEN, CDR2 SYDVKM. J was trimmed by 6 bases and V by 4 bases; bases with no gene match: 10. The CDR3 contains 16 residues. CDR3 sequence: CASSSGTSGQLVEQYF. CDR3 bases: TGTGCCAGCAGTTCCGGGACTAGCGGGCAGCTGGTCGAGCAGTACTTC.

The rearrangement joins TRBV5-1 to TRBJ1-1, with 12 bases that match TRBD1. This CDR3 region has 16 residues. Germline lookup yields CDR1 SGHRS and CDR2 YFSETQ. V trimming: 4 bases; J trimming: 8 bases; junction bases outside the gene matches: 12. The CDR3 region has the DNA TGCGCCAGCAGCCCCTCCGGGACAGGGGGCGGATCCGAAGCTTTCTTT. Translating gives CASSPSGTGGGSEAFF.

The V call is TRBV2, the J call TRBJ1-6, with 7 bases matching TRBD1. J was trimmed by 11 bases and V by 6 bases; bases with no gene match: 4. This CDR3 contains 12 residues. Germline values: CDR1 SNHLY, CDR2 FYNNEI. The chain's CDR3 is CASSEQGPPLHF. Written as DNA, the CDR3 is TGTGCCAGCAGCGAACAGGGGCCACCCCTCCACTTT.

This rearrangement joins TRBV27 to TRBJ1-1; 7 bases are shared with TRBD1. This CDR3 is 14 amino acids long. The ends lost 4 bases at V and 5 bases at J; junction bases unmatched: 7. Germline CDR1 and CDR2: MNHEY and SMNVEV (reference sequence). CDR3 loop: CASSSGQLRTEAFF. The CDR3 DNA reads TGTGCCAGCAGTTCGGGACAGCTGAGGACTGAAGCTTTCTTT.

The chain recombines TRBV9 with TRBJ2-3; 7 nucleotides line up with TRBD1. This CDR3 has 17 amino acids. The germline V gene has CDR1 SGDLS and CDR2 YYNGEE. J gave up 5 bases and V 0 bases, and 12 bases lay outside the gene matches. The CDR3 DNA sequence: TGTGCCAGCAGCGTAGCTTGGGAAGGGGGCCGGGGAGATACGCAGTATTTT. Amino acid sequence: CASSVAWEGGRGDTQYF.

The rearrangement joins TRBV7-8 to TRBJ2-3; 7 nucleotides agree with TRBD2. CDR1 is SGHVS and CDR2 is FQNEAQ in the germline V gene. V gave up 6 bases and J gave up 4 bases; unmatched junction bases: 19. The CDR3 consists of 18 residues. The CDR3 DNA is TGTGCCAGCAGTTCCCCACACCGCTTGCGGGAGAGGGCAGATACGCAGTATTTT. It specifies CASSSPHRLRERADTQYF.

The chain carries TRBV5-1 and TRBJ1-2, with 7 bases identical to TRBD1. V shed 4 bases and J 3 bases; nucleotides not matched to a gene: 12. Germline lookup yields CDR1 SGHRS and CDR2 YFSETQ. The CDR3 is made up of 16 amino acids. The CDR3 coding sequence is TGCGCCAGCAGCGAGGGGGACCGGGACAGACACTATGGCTACACCTTC. This gives the protein CASSEGDRDRHYGYTF.

The chain joins TRBV27 to TRBJ2-2; D possibly corresponds to TRBD2 (7 bases). Germline V gene lookup returns CDR1 MNHEY and CDR2 SMNVEV (reference sequence). This CDR3 is 14 amino acids long. V lost 6 bases to trimming and J lost 4 bases, with 12 bases between them. CDR3 bases: TGTGCCAGCAGGGTGGGGGGGGCCACCGGGGAGCTGTTTTTT. Protein sequence: CASRVGGATGELFF.

This clone showed up just once. The rearrangement links TRBV19 to TRBJ1-2; the D gene is possibly TRBD1 (5 bases). Germline CDR1 is LNHDA and CDR2 is SQIVND (reference sequence). This CDR3 has 14 residues. V lost 5 bases and J 2 bases, leaving 12 bases between the germline ends. CDR3 DNA sequence: TGTGCCAGTAGTTCCTCGACAGTGAACTATGGCTACACCTTC. It codes for CASSSSTVNYGYTF. Using reference TRBV19 and TRBJ1-2 for the parts outside the CDR3, the full variable domain is DGGITQSPKYLFRKEGQNVTLSCEQNLNHDAMYWYRQDPGQGLRLIYYSQIVNDFQKGDIAEGYSVSREKKESFPLTVTSAQKNPTAFYLCASSSSTVNYGYTFGSGTRLTVV.

The V call is TRBV11-2, the J call TRBJ1-3; D gene uncertain. Trimming pared 7 bases from V and 0 bases from J, leaving 10 bases between. This CDR3 comprises 14 residues. Germline CDR1 SGHAT, CDR2 FQNNGV. CDR3 region: CASNHRSSGNTIYF. DNA of the CDR3: TGTGCCAGCAACCACAGAAGCTCTGGAAACACCATATATTTT.

V is TRBV11-2 and J is TRBJ2-3; 7 bases are a match to TRBD1. This CDR3 is 16 amino acids long. CDR1 and CDR2 (germline): SGHAT, FQNNGV. V gave up 5 bases and J gave up 0 bases; unmatched junction bases: 8. The CDR3 sequence: CASSHGTAFSTDTQYF. DNA of the CDR3: TGTGCCAGCAGCCACGGGACAGCTTTTAGCACAGATACGCAGTATTTT.

The J gene is TRBJ1-2, the V gene TRBV4-1, with 8 bases aligning to TRBD1. Per germline, CDR1 MGHRA and CDR2 YSYEKL. The CDR3 spans 16 residues. With V trimmed by 1 base and J by 7 bases, 11 bases remained unmatched. CDR3 region: CASSQAPRGLSRGYTF. CDR3 nucleotide sequence: TGCGCCAGCAGCCAAGCTCCCAGGGGGCTATCTCGTGGCTACACCTTC.

The chain links TRBV27 to TRBJ1-3; maybe TRBD1 (5 bases). V was pared by 6 bases and J by 0 bases, with 9 bases between. The CDR3 covers 14 residues. The germline V gene has CDR1 MNHEY and CDR2 SMNVEV (reference sequence). The CDR3 sequence: CASRQDPSGNTIYF. The CDR3 DNA is TGTGCCAGCAGACAGGATCCCTCTGGAAACACCATATATTTT.

The chain employs TRBV4-2 and TRBJ1-2, with 12 bases lining up with TRBD1. CDR3 length equals 18 residues. Germline loops: CDR1 LGHNA, CDR2 YNFKEQ. The V gene end was trimmed by 0 bases and the J gene end by 1 base; junction bases not matched to a gene: 6. CDR3 sequence (DNA): TGTGCCAGCAGCCAAGATCCCGGGACAGGGGGCAGTAACTATGGCTACACCTTC. Protein sequence: CASSQDPGTGGSNYGYTF.

The chain couples TRBV10-2 to TRBJ2-7; D is ambiguous. The CDR3 totals 12 residues. Germline V lookup: CDR1 WSHSY, CDR2 SAAADI. The V gene lost 0 bases and the J gene lost 3 bases, with 3 bases spanning the gap. The CDR3 bases are TGCGCCAGCAGTGAGTCCCGCTACGAGCAGTACTTC. Amino acids: CASSESRYEQYF.